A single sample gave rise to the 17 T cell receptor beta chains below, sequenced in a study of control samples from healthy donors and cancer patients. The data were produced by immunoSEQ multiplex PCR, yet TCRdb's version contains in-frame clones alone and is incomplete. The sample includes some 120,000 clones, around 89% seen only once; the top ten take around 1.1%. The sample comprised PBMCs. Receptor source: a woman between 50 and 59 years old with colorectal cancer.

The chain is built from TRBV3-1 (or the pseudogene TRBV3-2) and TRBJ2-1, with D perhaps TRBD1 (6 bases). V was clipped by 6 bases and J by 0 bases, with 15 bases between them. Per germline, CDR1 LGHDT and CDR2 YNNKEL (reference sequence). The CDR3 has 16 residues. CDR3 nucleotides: TGTGCCAGCAGGTTAACAGGGCAGAGCTCCTACAATGAGCAGTTCTTC. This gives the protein CASRLTGQSSYNEQFF.

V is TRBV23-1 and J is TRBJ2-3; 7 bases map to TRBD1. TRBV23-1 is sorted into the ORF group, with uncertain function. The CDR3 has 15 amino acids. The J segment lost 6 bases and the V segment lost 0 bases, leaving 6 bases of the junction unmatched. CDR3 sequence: CASSQSSQGHDTQYF. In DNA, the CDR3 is TGCGCCAGCAGTCAATCCTCACAGGGGCATGATACGCAGTATTTT.

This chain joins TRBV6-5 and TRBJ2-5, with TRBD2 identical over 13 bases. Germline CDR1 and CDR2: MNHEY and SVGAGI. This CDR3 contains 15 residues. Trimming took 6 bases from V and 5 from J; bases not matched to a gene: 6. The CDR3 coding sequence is TGTGCCAGCAGACAACGGACTAGCGGGAGTGAGACCCAGTACTTC. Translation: CASRQRTSGSETQYF.

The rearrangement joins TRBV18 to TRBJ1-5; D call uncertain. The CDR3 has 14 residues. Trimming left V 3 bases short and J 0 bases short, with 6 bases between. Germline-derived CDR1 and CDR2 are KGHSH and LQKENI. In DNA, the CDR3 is TGTGCCAGCTCACCGGGGAATAGCAATCAGCCCCAGCATTTT. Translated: CASSPGNSNQPQHF.

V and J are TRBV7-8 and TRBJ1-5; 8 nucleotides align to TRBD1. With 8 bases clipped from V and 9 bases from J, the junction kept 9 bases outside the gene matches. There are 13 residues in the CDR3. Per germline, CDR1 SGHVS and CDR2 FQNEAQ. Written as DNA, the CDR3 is TGTGCCAGCGGACAGGGCCCCATGTGGCCCCAGCATTTT. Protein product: CASGQGPMWPQHF.

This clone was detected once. The CDR3 DNA reads TGTGCCAGCAGCCCCCGGGGAGATCAGCCCCAGCATTTT. Amino acid sequence: CASSPRGDQPQHF. This chain connects TRBV7-2 to TRBJ1-5; no reliable D call. Germline V gives CDR1 SGHTA, CDR2 FQGNSA. Trimming pared 5 bases from V and 5 bases from J, leaving 10 bases between. The CDR3 is 13 amino acids.

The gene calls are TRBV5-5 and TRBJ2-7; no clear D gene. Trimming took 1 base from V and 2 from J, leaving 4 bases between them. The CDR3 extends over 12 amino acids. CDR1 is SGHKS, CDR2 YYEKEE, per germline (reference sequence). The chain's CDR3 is CASSLYTYEQYF. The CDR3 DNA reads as TGTGCCAGCAGCTTGTACACCTACGAGCAGTACTTC.

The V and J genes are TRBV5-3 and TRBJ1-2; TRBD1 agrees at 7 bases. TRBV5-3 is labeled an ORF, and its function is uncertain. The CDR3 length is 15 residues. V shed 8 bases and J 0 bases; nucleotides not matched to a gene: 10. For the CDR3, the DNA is TGTGCCAGCAATTTGGGGGACAGCACTAACTATGGCTACACCTTC. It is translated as CASNLGDSTNYGYTF.

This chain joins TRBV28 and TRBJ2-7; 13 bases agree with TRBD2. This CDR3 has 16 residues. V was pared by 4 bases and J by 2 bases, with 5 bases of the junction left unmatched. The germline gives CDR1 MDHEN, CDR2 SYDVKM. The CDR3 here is CASSSTGLAGPYEQYF. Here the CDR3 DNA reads TGTGCCAGCAGTTCTACGGGACTAGCGGGACCCTACGAGCAGTACTTC.

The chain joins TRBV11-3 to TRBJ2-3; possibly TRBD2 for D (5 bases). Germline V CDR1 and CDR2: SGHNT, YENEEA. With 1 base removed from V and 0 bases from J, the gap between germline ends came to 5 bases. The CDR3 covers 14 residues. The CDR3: CASSLGGSTDTQYF. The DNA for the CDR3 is TGTGCCAGCAGCTTAGGCGGGAGCACAGATACGCAGTATTTT. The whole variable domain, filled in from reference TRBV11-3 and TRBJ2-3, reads EAGVVQSPRYKIIEKKQPVAFWCNPISGHNTLYWYLQNLGQGPELLIRYENEEAVDDSQLPKDRFSAERLKGVDSTLKIQPAELGDSAVYLCASSLGGSTDTQYFGPGTRLTVL.

CDR3 sequence reads: CASSLTSGWKLFF. CDR3 DNA: TGTGCCAGCAGTTTAACGTCCGGCTGGAAACTGTTTTTT. The J gene is TRBJ1-4, the V gene TRBV28; D is unclear. Trimming left V 2 bases short and J 11 bases short, with 12 bases between. In germline, CDR1 is MDHEN, CDR2 SYDVKM. The CDR3 loop spans 13 amino acids.

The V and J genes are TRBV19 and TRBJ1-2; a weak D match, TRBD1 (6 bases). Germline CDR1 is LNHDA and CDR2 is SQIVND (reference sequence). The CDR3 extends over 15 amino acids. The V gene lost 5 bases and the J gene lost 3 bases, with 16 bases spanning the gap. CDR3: CASSSRRGLDYGYTF. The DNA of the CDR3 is TGTGCCAGTAGTTCGCGGCGGGGGCTCGACTATGGCTACACCTTC.

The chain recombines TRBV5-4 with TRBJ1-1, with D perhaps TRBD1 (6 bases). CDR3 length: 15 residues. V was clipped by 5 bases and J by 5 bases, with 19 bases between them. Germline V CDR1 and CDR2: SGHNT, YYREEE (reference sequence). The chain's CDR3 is CASRTDWGRRTEAFF. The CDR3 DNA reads TGTGCCAGCAGGACGGACTGGGGGCGAAGGACTGAAGCTTTCTTT.

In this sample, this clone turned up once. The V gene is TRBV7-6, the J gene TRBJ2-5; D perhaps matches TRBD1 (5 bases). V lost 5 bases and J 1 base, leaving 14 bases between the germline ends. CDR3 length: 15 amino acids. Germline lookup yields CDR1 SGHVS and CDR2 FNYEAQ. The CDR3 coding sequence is TGTGCCAGCAGCACCCAAGCGACAGTCCAAGAGACCCAGTACTTC. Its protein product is CASSTQATVQETQYF.

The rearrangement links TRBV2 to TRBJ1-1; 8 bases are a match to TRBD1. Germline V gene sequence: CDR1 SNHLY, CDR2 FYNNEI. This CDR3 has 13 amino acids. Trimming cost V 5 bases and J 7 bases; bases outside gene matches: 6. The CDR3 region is CASSFGQGDEAFF. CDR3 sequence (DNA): TGTGCCAGCAGTTTCGGACAGGGCGATGAAGCTTTCTTT.

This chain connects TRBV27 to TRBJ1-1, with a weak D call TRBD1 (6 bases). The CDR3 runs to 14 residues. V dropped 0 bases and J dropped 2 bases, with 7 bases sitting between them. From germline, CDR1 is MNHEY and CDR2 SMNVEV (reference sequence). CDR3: CASSLSGANTEAFF. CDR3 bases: TGTGCCAGCAGTTTATCGGGGGCCAACACTGAAGCTTTCTTT.

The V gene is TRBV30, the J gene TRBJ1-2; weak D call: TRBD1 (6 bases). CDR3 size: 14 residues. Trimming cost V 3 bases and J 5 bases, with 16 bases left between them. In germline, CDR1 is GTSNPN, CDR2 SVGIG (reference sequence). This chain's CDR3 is CAWSSRGKGYGYTF. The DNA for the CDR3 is TGTGCCTGGAGCAGCAGGGGCAAGGGGTATGGCTACACCTTC.